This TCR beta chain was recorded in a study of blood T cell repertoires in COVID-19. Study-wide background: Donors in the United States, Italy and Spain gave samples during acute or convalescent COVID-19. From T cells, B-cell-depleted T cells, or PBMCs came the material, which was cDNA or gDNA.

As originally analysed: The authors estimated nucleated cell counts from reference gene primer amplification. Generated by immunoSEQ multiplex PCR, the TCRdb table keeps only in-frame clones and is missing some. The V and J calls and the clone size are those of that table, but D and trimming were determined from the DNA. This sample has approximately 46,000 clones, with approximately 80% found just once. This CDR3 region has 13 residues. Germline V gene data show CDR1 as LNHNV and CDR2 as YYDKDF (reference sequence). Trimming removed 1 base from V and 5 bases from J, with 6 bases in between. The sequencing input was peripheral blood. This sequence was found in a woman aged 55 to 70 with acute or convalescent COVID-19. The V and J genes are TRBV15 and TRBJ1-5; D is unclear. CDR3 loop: CATSRVGDQPQHF. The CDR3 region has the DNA TGTGCCACCAGCAGAGTAGGAGATCAGCCCCAGCATTTT.